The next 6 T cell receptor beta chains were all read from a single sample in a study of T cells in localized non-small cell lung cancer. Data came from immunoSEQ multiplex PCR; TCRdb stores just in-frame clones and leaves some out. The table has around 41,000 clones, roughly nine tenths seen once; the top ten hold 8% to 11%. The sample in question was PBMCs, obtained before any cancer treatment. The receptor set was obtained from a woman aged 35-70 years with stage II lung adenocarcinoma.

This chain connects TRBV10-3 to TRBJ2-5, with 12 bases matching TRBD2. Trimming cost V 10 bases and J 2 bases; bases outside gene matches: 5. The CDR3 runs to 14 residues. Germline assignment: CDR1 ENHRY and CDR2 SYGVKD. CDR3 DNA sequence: TGTGCCACGGGGACTAGCGGGTGGCAAGAGACCCAGTACTTC. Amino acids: CATGTSGWQETQYF.

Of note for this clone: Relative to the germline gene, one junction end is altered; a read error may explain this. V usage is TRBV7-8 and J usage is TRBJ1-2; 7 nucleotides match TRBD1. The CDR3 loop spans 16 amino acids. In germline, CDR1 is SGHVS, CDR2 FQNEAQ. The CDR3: CAGSSAEDRAYYGYTF. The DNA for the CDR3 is TGTGCCGGCAGCTCGGCGGAAGACAGGGCCTACTATGGCTACACCTTC.

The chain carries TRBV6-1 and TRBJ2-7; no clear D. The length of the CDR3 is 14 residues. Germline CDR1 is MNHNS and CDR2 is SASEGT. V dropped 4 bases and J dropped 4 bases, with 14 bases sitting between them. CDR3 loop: CASSGGSARYEQYF. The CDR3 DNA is TGTGCCAGCAGTGGAGGTTCAGCGAGATACGAGCAGTACTTC.

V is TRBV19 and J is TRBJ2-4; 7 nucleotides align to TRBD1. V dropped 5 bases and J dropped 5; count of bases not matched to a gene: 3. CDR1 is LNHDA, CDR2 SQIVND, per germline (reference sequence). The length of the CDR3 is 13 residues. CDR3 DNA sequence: TGTGCCAGTAGTGGGGACAGAGAAAACATTCAGTACTTC. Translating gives CASSGDRENIQYF.

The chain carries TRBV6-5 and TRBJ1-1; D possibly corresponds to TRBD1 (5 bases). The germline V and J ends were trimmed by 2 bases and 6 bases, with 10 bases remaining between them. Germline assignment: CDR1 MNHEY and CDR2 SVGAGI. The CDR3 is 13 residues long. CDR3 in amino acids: CASSYQGIAEAFF. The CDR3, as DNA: TGTGCCAGCAGTTACCAGGGTATCGCTGAAGCTTTCTTT.

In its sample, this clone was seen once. The CDR3 reads CASSLRTGGRVIEEAFF. In DNA, the CDR3 is TGTGCCAGCAGCTTGCGGACAGGGGGCAGGGTTATAGAGGAAGCTTTCTTT. This chain joins TRBV5-6 and TRBJ1-1; 11 bases line up with TRBD1. Germline V gene data show CDR1 as SGHDT and CDR2 as YYEEEE. The length of the CDR3 is 17 residues. Trimming at V came to 1 base and at J to 8 bases, leaving 13 bases not matched to a gene. Supplemented by reference TRBV5-6 and TRBJ1-1, the full variable domain reads DAGVTQSPTHLIKTRGQQVTLRCSPKSGHDTVSWYQQALGQGPQFIFQYYEEEERQRGNFPDRFSGHQFPNYSSELNVNALLLGDSALYLCASSLRTGGRVIEEAFFGQGTRLTVV.